A selection of T cell receptor beta chains follows, all from one sample in a study of shared clonotypes between healthy human individuals. Generated by immunoSEQ multiplex PCR, the TCRdb table keeps only in-frame clones and is missing some. The table includes 650,000 to 800,000 clones, roughly nine tenths detected once. The sample comprised naive CD8+ T cells sorted from blood. Source of these receptors: a man under 40 in good health. The CDR3 runs from the conserved cysteine through the conserved F or W. The D gene is left open where the match is weak. Not all rows give a size; the values are once, few, many and, for expanded clones, a class.

TRBV28	14	TRBJ2-1	NA	NA	TGTGCCAGCAGTTTCCGGGACCCATTGGATGAGCAGTTCTTC	CASSFRDPLDEQFF
TRBV4-1	15	TRBJ1-1	NA	TRBD1	TGCGCCAGCAGCCGCCTAGGGACAGCGAACACTGAAGCTTTCTTT	CASSRLGTANTEAFF
TRBV7-3	13	TRBJ2-7	NA	NA	TGTGCCAGCAGCCCCCGGGGTGGCTACGAGCAGTACTTC	CASSPRGGYEQYF
TRBV27	15	TRBJ2-7	NA	TRBD2	TGTGCCAGCAGTATCGAAGCGGGAAACAGCTACGAGCAGTACTTC	CASSIEAGNSYEQYF
TRBV19	16	TRBJ1-5	once	NA	TGTGCCAGTAGTCCCGTCTTTGCGGGTCCCAATCAGCCCCAGCATTTT	CASSPVFAGPNQPQHF
TRBV28	16	TRBJ1-5	NA	TRBD1	TGTGCCAGCAGTTTCCTTACAGGGGGAGGCAATCAGCCCCAGCATTTT	CASSFLTGGGNQPQHF
TRBV27	19	TRBJ2-7	once	TRBD1	TGTGCCAGCAGTTCGTTACAGGGGGCTGGCCCTTTGCGCTCCTACGAGCAGTACTTC	CASSSLQGAGPLRSYEQYF
TRBV27	16	TRBJ1-2	NA	NA	TGTGCCAGCAGTTTATTTCCGGCGGGGGGGAACTATGGCTACACCTTC	CASSLFPAGGNYGYTF
TRBV6-1	15	TRBJ2-7	NA	TRBD2	TGTGCCAGCAGTCCAAGACTAGCGGAAAGCTACGAGCAGTACTTC	CASSPRLAESYEQYF
TRBV15	14	TRBJ2-5	NA	NA	TGTGCCACCAGCAGAGGGGGCCGCATTGAGACCCAGTACTTC	CATSRGGRIETQYF
TRBV5-1	17	TRBJ2-1	once	TRBD2	TGCGCCAGCAGCCCCCGGACTAGCGGTAGCTCCTACAATGAGCAGTTCTTC	CASSPRTSGSSYNEQFF
TRBV19	14	TRBJ2-7	NA	NA	TGTGCCAGTAGTACGGACAGCTTAGCCTACGAGCAGTACTTC	CASSTDSLAYEQYF
TRBV28	16	TRBJ2-7	few	TRBD2	TGTGCCAGCAGTACGGGACTAGCGGATGGCTCCTACGAGCAGTACTTC	CASSTGLADGSYEQYF
TRBV2	15	TRBJ2-2	NA	TRBD2	TGTGCCAGCAGTGAAGCGGGAGGGCCGTTCGGGGAGCTGTTTTTT	CASSEAGGPFGELFF
TRBV27	15	TRBJ2-5	NA	NA	TGTGCCAGCAGCTCATCCCAGGGGACCTTTGAGACCCAGTACTTC	CASSSSQGTFETQYF
TRBV2	11	TRBJ1-2	NA	NA	TGTGCCCCTCGGGGGGGTGGTGGCTACACCTTC	CAPRGGGGYTF
TRBV7-9	12	TRBJ2-7	NA	NA	TGTGCCAGCAGCTTTGGCTCCTACGAGCAGTACTTC	CASSFGSYEQYF
TRBV11-2	13	TRBJ2-7	NA	NA	TGTGCCAGCAGCGCGCCCGGGACGAGGGAGCAGTACTTC	CASSAPGTREQYF
TRBV7-9	15	TRBJ2-2	NA	NA	TGTGCCAGCAGCTCCGACCTTTTGAACACCGGGGAGCTGTTTTTT	CASSSDLLNTGELFF
TRBV7-8	14	TRBJ2-5	once	NA	TGTGCCAGCAGCTTTTCCGCTTTTGGAGAGACCCAGTACTTC	CASSFSAFGETQYF
TRBV2	19	TRBJ2-7	NA	TRBD1	TGTGCCAGCAGTGTAGACAGGGGTCCCCGGGATGAGTTGGACTACGAGCAGTACTTC	CASSVDRGPRDELDYEQYF
TRBV29-1	17	TRBJ2-1	once	NA	TGCAGCGTTGCAGGCCGGGTGGGCCATATAATCTACAATGAGCAGTTCTTC	CSVAGRVGHIIYNEQFF
TRBV7-7	16	TRBJ2-5	few	TRBD2	TGTGCCAGCAGCAGGGGGACTAGCGGGGATTCGGAGACCCAGTACTTC	CASSRGTSGDSETQYF
TRBV5-4	15	TRBJ2-1	once	TRBD1	TGTGCCAGCACCCCCGCCGGACAGGAGTACAATGAGCAGTTCTTC	CASTPAGQEYNEQFF
TRBV19	13	TRBJ2-7	NA	NA	TGTGCCAGTAGCCCCGGACTGTCCTACGAGCAGTACTTC	CASSPGLSYEQYF
TRBV19	15	TRBJ2-1	NA	NA	TGTGCCAGTAGTATAGACGCAGGGCGGGGCAATGAGCAGTTCTTC	CASSIDAGRGNEQFF
TRBV7-9	15	TRBJ2-2	NA	NA	TGTGCCAGCAGCCTGGGACTGCCGAACACCGGGGAGCTGTTTTTT	CASSLGLPNTGELFF
TRBV23-1	16	TRBJ2-2	NA	NA	TGCGCCAGCAGTCAAAGAAAGCGCTTGAACACCGGGGAGCTGTTTTTT	CASSQRKRLNTGELFF
TRBV9	12	TRBJ2-3	NA	NA	TGTGCCAGCAGCTCTACGTTGGATACGCAGTATTTT	CASSSTLDTQYF
TRBV5-6	13	TRBJ1-5	NA	NA	TGTGCCAGCAGCCAGTCTAGCAATCAGCCCCAGCATTTT	CASSQSSNQPQHF
TRBV27	15	TRBJ2-3	NA	NA	TGCCTAGTCCTAGCGAGCAGAGGGTCGGGAGATACGCAGTATTTT	CLVLASRGSGDTQYF
TRBV29-1	14	TRBJ1-1	NA	NA	TGCAGCGTTGAACGGGATACGGTTAACACTGAAGCTTTCTTT	CSVERDTVNTEAFF
TRBV15	16	TRBJ2-5	NA	NA	TGTGCCACCAGCAGAGCACCCCTCGGGCCTCAAGAGACCCAGTACTTC	CATSRAPLGPQETQYF
TRBV27	13	TRBJ2-7	NA	TRBD2	TGTGCCAGCAGTATCCCCGGACTAGCGGAGCAGTACTTC	CASSIPGLAEQYF
TRBV27	13	TRBJ2-7	NA	NA	TGTGCCAGCAGTTACAGGGTTACCTACGAGCAGTACTTC	CASSYRVTYEQYF
TRBV4-1	14	TRBJ2-2	NA	NA	TGCGCCAGCAGCCAGAGGAGTATAACCGGGGAGCTGTTTTTT	CASSQRSITGELFF
TRBV5-1	17	TRBJ2-3	NA	NA	TGCGCCAGCAGCTTGGTCTTTCAGGGGACTAGCACAGATACGCAGTATTTT	CASSLVFQGTSTDTQYF
TRBV29-1	18	TRBJ2-7	NA	TRBD1	TGCAGCGTTGAATCTCCCCTGGGACAGCCTGCCCGCTCCTACGAGCAGTACTTC	CSVESPLGQPARSYEQYF
TRBV5-1	15	TRBJ1-2	once	TRBD1	TGCGCCAGCAGCTTAGGGACAGGCCCAAACTATGGCTACACCTTC	CASSLGTGPNYGYTF
TRBV5-6	15	TRBJ2-7	NA	TRBD1	TGTGCCAGCAGCTTCCGAGGGGGCCTCCTCTACGAGCAGTACTTC	CASSFRGGLLYEQYF
TRBV18	14	TRBJ2-7	NA	NA	TGTGCCAGCTCACCACCGGGAAGGTTTTACGAGCAGTACTTC	CASSPPGRFYEQYF
TRBV29-1	15	TRBJ2-1	NA	NA	TGCAGCGCCGAAAAAGCGGGTGTAACCTACAATGAGCAGTTCTTC	CSAEKAGVTYNEQFF
TRBV19	15	TRBJ2-1	NA	TRBD2	TGTGCCAGTAGTCCCGGGACTAGGACCTACAATGAGCAGTTCTTC	CASSPGTRTYNEQFF
TRBV4-3	15	TRBJ2-1	NA	NA	TGCGCCAGCAGCCAAGGACGTCTAGTGTGGAATGAGCAGTTCTTC	CASSQGRLVWNEQFF
TRBV2	12	TRBJ2-7	once	NA	TGTGCCAGCAGGGGACAAGTCTACGAGCAGTACTTC	CASRGQVYEQYF
TRBV4-1	15	TRBJ2-1	NA	TRBD1	TGCGCCAGCAGCCAAGCGGGACAGGGTTCGGTTGAGCAGTTCTTC	CASSQAGQGSVEQFF
TRBV27	14	TRBJ1-5	NA	NA	TGTGCCAGCAAACAAGGGAGTTTCAATCAGCCCCAGCATTTT	CASKQGSFNQPQHF
TRBV2	15	TRBJ1-5	NA	NA	TGTGCCAGCAGGGAGTATCTCGATAGCAATCAGCCCCAGCATTTT	CASREYLDSNQPQHF
TRBV19	15	TRBJ1-5	NA	TRBD1	TGTGCCAGTAGTATAGGAACAGGGGGTTGGCAGCCCCAGCATTTT	CASSIGTGGWQPQHF
TRBV19	16	TRBJ2-1	NA	TRBD2	TGTGCCAGTAGTCGGGCTAGCGGGCCTTCCTACAATGAGCAGTTCTTC	CASSRASGPSYNEQFF
TRBV10-3	16	TRBJ1-3	once	NA	TGTGCCATCAGTGGGGGGAAAGGTTACCCTGGAAACACCATATATTTT	CAISGGKGYPGNTIYF
TRBV19	17	TRBJ1-4	NA	TRBD1	TGTGCCAGTAGAATTTACCGCACCGGGACAGGGAATGAAAAACTGTTTTTT	CASRIYRTGTGNEKLFF
TRBV2	12	TRBJ2-1	NA	NA	TGTGCCAGTCAACTAGGCTCCAATGAGCAGTTCTTC	CASQLGSNEQFF
TRBV7-9	16	TRBJ1-1	NA	TRBD1	TGTGCCAGCAGCTCCTGGGGAGGGGGCGGAATAACTGAAGCTTTCTTT	CASSSWGGGGITEAFF
TRBV9	19	TRBJ2-1	once	NA	TGTGCCAGCAGCGAGAGGGACGGGTGGGGGGAAAGCTCCTACAATGAGCAGTTCTTC	CASSERDGWGESSYNEQFF
TRBV27	12	TRBJ2-1	NA	TRBD2	TGTGCCAGCAGGGGAGCGGGAGTCGTTTGGTTCTTC	CASRGAGVVWFF
TRBV7-9	16	TRBJ2-3	NA	TRBD2	TGTGCCAGCAGACCGGGACTAGCGGGGGATACAGATACGCAGTATTTT	CASRPGLAGDTDTQYF
TRBV11-2	14	TRBJ2-7	NA	NA	TGTGCCAGCAGCTTAGATCGGCGAACCTACGAGCAGTACTTC	CASSLDRRTYEQYF
TRBV7-7	16	TRBJ2-5	NA	NA	TGTGCTAGCAGCTTTTCTCCTCTAGCGACAAGAGAGACCCAGTACTTC	CASSFSPLATRETQYF
TRBV7-2	15	TRBJ2-7	NA	TRBD1	TGTGCCAGCAGCTCCCCCCGGGACAGCGACTACGAGCAGTACTTC	CASSSPRDSDYEQYF